The 8 T cell receptor beta chains given below trace back to one sample, sequenced in a study of T cell clonotyping in hematopoietic cell transplantation. Assay used: immunoSEQ multiplex PCR; TCRdb lists only in-frame clones, some missing. Of tens of thousands of clones listed, approximately 94% were seen once; the top ten hold about 2.2%. Time point meaning: recipient sample about 28 days before transplant, after cytoreduction. The sequencing here drew on peripheral blood mononuclear cells, taken before stem cell transplant. The receptors originated from a middle-aged man with acute myeloid leukemia. Some clones in this sample may be carry-over from other donors' samples.

The V gene is TRBV4-3, the J gene TRBJ1-5; D not certain. CDR3 length equals 13 residues. Between the trimmed V and J ends, which lost 4 bases and 5 bases, there was a span of 9 bases. Per germline, CDR1 LGHNA and CDR2 YSLEER. The CDR3 sequence: CASSPGGYQPQHF. The DNA of the CDR3 is TGCGCCAGCAGCCCAGGCGGATATCAGCCCCAGCATTTT.

Written as DNA, the CDR3 is TGTGCCAGCAGTTTAAACCAGGAGTGGGGCTCCTACGAGCAGTACTTC. It specifies CASSLNQEWGSYEQYF. The chain uses TRBV28 and TRBJ2-7; no clear D gene. CDR3 length equals 16 residues. V was trimmed by 2 bases and J by 0 bases, leaving 14 bases between them. Germline V gene lookup returns CDR1 MDHEN and CDR2 SYDVKM.

This rearrangement joins TRBV20-1 to TRBJ1-2; D remains ambiguous. The V end lost 2 bases, the J end lost 4 bases, and 5 bases lay between the germline ends. The CDR3 spans 11 residues. Germline V lookup: CDR1 DFQATT, CDR2 SNEGSKA (reference sequence). The CDR3 here is CSARSSYGYTF. CDR3 in DNA: TGCAGTGCTAGATCCTCCTATGGCTACACCTTC.

The rearrangement joins TRBV11-2 to TRBJ1-5; TRBD1 matches 8 bases. Trimming at V came to 5 bases and at J to 12 bases, leaving 9 bases not matched to a gene. This CDR3 region has 13 residues. CDR1 is SGHAT, CDR2 FQNNGV, per germline. The CDR3 coding sequence is TGTGCCAGCAGCCCTCTGGCCGACAGGGGCCAGCATTTT. Encoded protein: CASSPLADRGQHF.

This clone was observed a single time. The gene calls are TRBV7-2 and TRBJ2-2; no firm D call. With 0 bases removed from V and 5 bases from J, the gap between germline ends came to 13 bases. The CDR3 covers 16 residues. Germline-derived CDR1 and CDR2 are SGHTA and FQGNSA. CDR3 DNA sequence: TGTGCCAGCAGCTTAGCCTCGTCAGCCTGGACCGGGGAGCTGTTTTTT. It specifies CASSLASSAWTGELFF.

The CDR3 DNA reads TGTGCCAGCAGTGTGAGGGTAACAGATACGCAGTATTTT. The encoded protein is CASSVRVTDTQYF. This chain connects TRBV25-1 to TRBJ2-3; TRBD2 might be the D (5 bases). This CDR3 is 13 amino acids long. Trimming pared 4 bases from V and 3 bases from J, leaving 8 bases between. Germline assignment: CDR1 MGHDK and CDR2 SYGVNS.

The CDR3 DNA reads as TGTGCCAGCAGTTTATGGGACAGGGGCAATTCGGACTACAATGAGCAGTTCTTC. Its translation is CASSLWDRGNSDYNEQFF. The chain links TRBV28 to TRBJ2-1; TRBD1 aligns across 9 bases. Germline V gene sequence: CDR1 MDHEN, CDR2 SYDVKM. This CDR3 is built from 18 residues. Trimming cost V 0 bases and J 3 bases; bases outside gene matches: 9. Complete variable domain (other parts from reference TRBV28 and TRBJ2-1): DVKVTQSSRYLVKRTGEKVFLECVQDMDHENMFWYRQDPGLGLRLIYFSYDVKMKEKGDIPEGYSVSREKKERFSLILESASTNQTSMYLCASSLWDRGNSDYNEQFFGPGTRLTVL.

The chain employs TRBV6-5 and TRBJ2-7; D tentatively reads TRBD1 or TRBD2 (5 bases each). The germline V gene has CDR1 MNHEY and CDR2 SVGAGI. V lost 0 bases and J lost 2, with 11 bases in between. The CDR3 loop spans 15 amino acids. The CDR3 here is CASSYSTGAAYEQYF. As DNA, the CDR3 is TGTGCCAGCAGTTACTCGACCGGGGCAGCCTACGAGCAGTACTTC.